These 16 T cell receptor beta chains came from one sample sequenced in a study of control samples from healthy donors and cancer patients. Some clones are missing from TCRdb's copy, which holds only in-frame ones; the method was immunoSEQ multiplex PCR. The table lists approximately 220,000 clones, around 94% of them singletons. The material sequenced was blood. The source is a man in his forties or fifties in good health.

The rearrangement links TRBV28 to TRBJ2-7; no clear D. There are 13 residues in the CDR3. Trimming left V 5 bases short and J 1 base short, with 9 bases between. The germline V gene encodes CDR1 MDHEN and CDR2 SYDVKM. The CDR3, as DNA: TGTGCCAGCAGTCCACCTGGATCCTACGAGCAGTACGTC. It encodes CASSPPGSYEQYV.

CDR3 residues: CASSESPGQGRDTQYF. CDR3 DNA sequence: TGCGCCAGCAGTGAGTCCCCGGGACAGGGTCGGGATACGCAGTATTTT. The chain joins TRBV10-2 to TRBJ2-3, with 9 bases identical to TRBD1. V shed 0 bases, J shed 6 bases, and the junction held 7 bases outside the gene matches. This CDR3 is built from 16 residues. The germline CDR1 and CDR2 sequences are WSHSY and SAAADI.

This chain connects TRBV30 to TRBJ1-6; the match to TRBD1 covers 11 bases. The V gene's germline CDR1 is GTSNPN and CDR2 SVGIG (reference sequence). This CDR3 contains 15 residues. The V gene end was trimmed by 0 bases and the J gene end by 8 bases; junction bases not matched to a gene: 3. CDR3 sequence reads: CAWSVRTGGDSPLHF. The CDR3 coding sequence is TGTGCCTGGAGTGTACGGACAGGGGGCGATTCACCCCTCCACTTT.

V is TRBV15 and J is TRBJ2-1, with D possibly TRBD1 on 6 matching bases. The CDR3 length is 15 residues. Trimming stripped 1 base from V and 5 bases from J, with 12 bases between. Germline V CDR1 and CDR2: LNHNV, YYDKDF (reference sequence). This chain's CDR3 is CATSRGQGQDNEQFF. The CDR3 DNA is TGTGCCACCAGCAGAGGGCAGGGGCAAGACAATGAGCAGTTCTTC.

This chain links TRBV5-1 with TRBJ1-2; TRBD1 is a possible D gene (5 bases). Germline CDR1 reads SGHRS; CDR2 reads YFSETQ. This CDR3 has 14 amino acids. Trimming cost V 7 bases and J 4 bases, with 17 bases left between them. The CDR3 loop reads CASSPPGGIYGYTF. In DNA, the CDR3 is TGCGCCAGCTCTCCCCCGGGGGGGATCTATGGCTACACCTTC.

This rearrangement joins TRBV3-1 (or the pseudogene TRBV3-2) to TRBJ1-2; D is possibly TRBD1 (5 bases). Trimming removed 6 bases from V and 5 bases from J, with 16 bases in between. Germline CDR1 LGHDT, CDR2 YNNKEL (reference sequence). The CDR3 is made up of 14 amino acids. CDR3 loop: CASSQGQKGYGYTF. CDR3 nucleotide sequence: TGTGCCAGCAGTCAGGGTCAGAAGGGGTATGGCTACACCTTC.

The CDR3 coding sequence is TGTGCCACCAGTTACAGGTACACCGGGGAGCTGTTTTTT. Amino acids: CATSYRYTGELFF. The chain carries TRBV24-1 and TRBJ2-2; D is perhaps TRBD1 (5 bases). CDR1 is KGHDR, CDR2 SFDVKD, per germline. Between the trimmed V and J ends, which lost 6 bases and 3 bases, there was a span of 7 bases. CDR3 length: 13 amino acids.

The chain joins TRBV6-5 to TRBJ1-6, with 7 nucleotides matching TRBD1. The CDR3 runs 15 residues. V lost 3 bases, J lost 10 bases, and 9 bases stayed unmatched. CDR1 MNHEY and CDR2 SVGAGI come from the germline V gene. The CDR3 loop reads CASSYWDSSESPLHF. CDR3 sequence (DNA): TGTGCCAGCAGTTATTGGGACAGTTCGGAATCACCCCTCCACTTT.

The rearrangement joins TRBV5-1 to TRBJ2-2, with 8 bases aligning to TRBD2. The CDR3 covers 16 residues. In germline, CDR1 is SGHRS, CDR2 YFSETQ. Trimming at V came to 3 bases and at J to 4 bases, leaving 8 bases not matched to a gene. CDR3 bases: TGCGCCAGCAGCTCGAGCGGGGGCCACCTCACCGGGGAGCTGTTTTTT. It encodes CASSSSGGHLTGELFF.

This clone occurred once. This sequence joins TRBV6-6 and TRBJ2-7, with 7 bases lining up with TRBD1. The germline V gene encodes CDR1 MNHNY and CDR2 SVGAGI (reference sequence). V lost 3 bases to trimming and J lost 3 bases; unmatched junction nucleotides: 8. The CDR3 extends over 15 amino acids. This CDR3 is CASSYSRPGGYEQYF. The CDR3 DNA sequence: TGTGCCAGCAGTTATAGTCGTCCAGGGGGCTACGAGCAGTACTTC.

This rearrangement joins TRBV21-1 to TRBJ1-1. TRBV21-1 is a documented pseudogene. This CDR3 spans 20 amino acids. CDR3 DNA: TGTGCCAGCAGCGCCTCCCGGGGGGCATATCCGCCGAATTTGAGCACTGAAGCTTTCTTT. Translation: CASSASRGAYPPNLSTEAFF.

The sample holds one count of this clone. The chain combines TRBV28 with TRBJ1-1; D gene ambiguous. Deletions cut 3 bases from V and 4 bases from J, with 15 bases between. The CDR3 runs to 15 residues. CDR1 is MDHEN and CDR2 is SYDVKM in the germline V gene. For the CDR3, the DNA is TGTGCCAGCAGTTTTAGTAAGGGAAGGTCCACTGAAGCTTTCTTT. It translates to CASSFSKGRSTEAFF.

The CDR3 region has the DNA TGTGCCAGCAGCTGGGGACAGTTGAACACTGAAGCTTTCTTT. Its protein is CASSWGQLNTEAFF. The chain is built from TRBV3-1 (or the pseudogene TRBV3-2) and TRBJ1-1, with 7 bases aligning to TRBD1. Germline lookup yields CDR1 LGHDT and CDR2 YNNKEL (reference sequence). Losses at the gene ends were 5 bases for V and 0 bases for J; bases not matched to a gene: 3. The CDR3 spans 14 residues.

The rearrangement uses TRBV7-2 and TRBJ2-3; D gene uncertain. Germline lookup yields CDR1 SGHTA and CDR2 FQGNSA. V shed 1 base and J shed 5 bases, with 7 bases lying between them. The CDR3 covers 13 residues. The chain's CDR3 is CASSLETKDTQYF. The CDR3 DNA follows: TGTGCCAGCAGCTTAGAGACAAAAGATACGCAGTATTTT.

V gene TRBV19 combines with J gene TRBJ2-7, with D possibly being TRBD1 (6 bases). CDR3 length: 14 amino acids. V dropped 3 bases and J dropped 1 base, with 10 bases sitting between them. Germline V gene lookup returns CDR1 LNHDA and CDR2 SQIVND (reference sequence). The CDR3 here is CASSISRGSYEQYF. In DNA, the CDR3 is TGTGCCAGTAGTATTTCCAGGGGTTCCTACGAGCAGTACTTC.

The chain employs TRBV5-6 and TRBJ1-5; D is possibly TRBD1 (6 bases). This CDR3 has 15 residues. Trimming removed 1 base from V and 4 bases from J, with 12 bases in between. Germline CDR1 and CDR2: SGHDT and YYEEEE. The CDR3 DNA reads TGTGCCAGCAGCTTGTGGAGGGGGAAGAATCAGCCCCAGCATTTT. It codes for CASSLWRGKNQPQHF.